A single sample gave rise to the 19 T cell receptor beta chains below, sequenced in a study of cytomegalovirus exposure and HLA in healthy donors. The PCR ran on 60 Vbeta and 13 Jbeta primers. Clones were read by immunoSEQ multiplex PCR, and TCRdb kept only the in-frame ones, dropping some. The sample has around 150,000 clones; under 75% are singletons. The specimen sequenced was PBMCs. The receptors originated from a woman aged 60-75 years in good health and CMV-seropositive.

CDR3 sequence: CASSMVLEGLDNEQFF. The CDR3, as DNA: TGTGCCAGTAGTATGGTTTTGGAGGGCCTAGACAATGAGCAGTTCTTC. The chain uses TRBV19 and TRBJ2-1; tentative D call: TRBD2 (6 bases). V lost 3 bases to trimming and J lost 5 bases, with 17 bases between them. Germline CDR1 LNHDA, CDR2 SQIVND (reference sequence). This CDR3 has 16 residues. Combining the CDR3 with reference TRBV19 and TRBJ2-1 gives the whole variable domain DGGITQSPKYLFRKEGQNVTLSCEQNLNHDAMYWYRQDPGQGLRLIYYSQIVNDFQKGDIAEGYSVSREKKESFPLTVTSAQKNPTAFYLCASSMVLEGLDNEQFFGPGTRLTVL.

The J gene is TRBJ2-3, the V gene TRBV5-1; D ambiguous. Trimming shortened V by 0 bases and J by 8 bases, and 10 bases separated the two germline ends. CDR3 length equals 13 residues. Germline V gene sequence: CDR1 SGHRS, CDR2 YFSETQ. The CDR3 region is CASSLEESSTQYF. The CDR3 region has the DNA TGCGCCAGCAGCTTGGAGGAGAGTAGTACGCAGTATTTT.

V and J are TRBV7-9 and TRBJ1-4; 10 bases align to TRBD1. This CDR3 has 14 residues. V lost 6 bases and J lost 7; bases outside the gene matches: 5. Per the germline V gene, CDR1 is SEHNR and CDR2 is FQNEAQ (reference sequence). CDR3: CASSDRGRIEKLFF. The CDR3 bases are TGTGCCAGCAGTGACAGGGGGCGGATTGAAAAACTGTTTTTT.

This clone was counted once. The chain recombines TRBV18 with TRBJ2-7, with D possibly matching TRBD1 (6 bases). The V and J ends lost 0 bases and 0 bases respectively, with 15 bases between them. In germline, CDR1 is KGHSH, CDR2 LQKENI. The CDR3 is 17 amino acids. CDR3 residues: CASSPPRTVWDSYEQYF. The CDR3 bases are TGTGCCAGCTCACCACCGAGGACAGTATGGGACTCCTACGAGCAGTACTTC.

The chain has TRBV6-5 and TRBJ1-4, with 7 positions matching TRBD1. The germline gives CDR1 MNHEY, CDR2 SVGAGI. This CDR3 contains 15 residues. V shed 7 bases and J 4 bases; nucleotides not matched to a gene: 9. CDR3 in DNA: TGTGCCAGCAAGCTAGCGACAGGGATTAATGAAAAACTGTTTTTT. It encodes CASKLATGINEKLFF.

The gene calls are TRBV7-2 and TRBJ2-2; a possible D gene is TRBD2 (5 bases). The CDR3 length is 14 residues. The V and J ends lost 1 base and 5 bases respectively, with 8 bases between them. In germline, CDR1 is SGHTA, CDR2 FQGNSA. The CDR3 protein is CASSLGSGTGELFF. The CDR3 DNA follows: TGTGCCAGCAGCTTAGGATCGGGGACCGGGGAGCTGTTTTTT.

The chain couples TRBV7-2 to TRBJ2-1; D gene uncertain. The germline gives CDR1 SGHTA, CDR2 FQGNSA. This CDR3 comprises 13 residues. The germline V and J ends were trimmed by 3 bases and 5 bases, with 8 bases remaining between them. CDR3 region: CASSFGTHNEQFF. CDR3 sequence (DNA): TGTGCCAGCAGCTTTGGTACACACAATGAGCAGTTCTTC.

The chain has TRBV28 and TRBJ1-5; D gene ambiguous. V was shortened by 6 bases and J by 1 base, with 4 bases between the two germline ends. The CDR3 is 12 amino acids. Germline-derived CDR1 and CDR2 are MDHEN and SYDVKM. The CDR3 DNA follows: TGTGCCAGCAGAACAAGCAATCAGCCCCAGCATTTT. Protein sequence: CASRTSNQPQHF. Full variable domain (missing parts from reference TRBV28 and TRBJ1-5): DVKVTQSSRYLVKRTGEKVFLECVQDMDHENMFWYRQDPGLGLRLIYFSYDVKMKEKGDIPEGYSVSREKKERFSLILESASTNQTSMYLCASRTSNQPQHFGDGTRLSIL.

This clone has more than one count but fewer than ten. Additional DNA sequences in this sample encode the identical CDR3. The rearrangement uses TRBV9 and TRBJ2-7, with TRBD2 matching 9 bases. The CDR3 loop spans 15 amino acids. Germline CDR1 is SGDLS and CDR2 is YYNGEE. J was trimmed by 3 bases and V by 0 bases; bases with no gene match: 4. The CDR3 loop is CASSVGGGGSYEQYF. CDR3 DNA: TGTGCCAGCAGCGTAGGCGGGGGGGGCAGCTACGAGCAGTACTTC.

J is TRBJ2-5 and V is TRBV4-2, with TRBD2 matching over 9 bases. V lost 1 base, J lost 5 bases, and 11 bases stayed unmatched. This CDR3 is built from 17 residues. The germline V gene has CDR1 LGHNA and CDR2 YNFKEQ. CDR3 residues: CASSQGGAGGPGETQYF. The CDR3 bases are TGTGCCAGCAGCCAAGGCGGGGCGGGAGGGCCCGGGGAGACCCAGTACTTC.

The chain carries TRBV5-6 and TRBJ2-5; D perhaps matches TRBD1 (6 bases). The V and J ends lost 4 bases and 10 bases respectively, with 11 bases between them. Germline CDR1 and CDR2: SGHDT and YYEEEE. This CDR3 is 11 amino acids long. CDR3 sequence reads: CASSETGRQYF. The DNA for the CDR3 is TGTGCCAGCAGCGAAACAGGGCGCCAGTACTTC.

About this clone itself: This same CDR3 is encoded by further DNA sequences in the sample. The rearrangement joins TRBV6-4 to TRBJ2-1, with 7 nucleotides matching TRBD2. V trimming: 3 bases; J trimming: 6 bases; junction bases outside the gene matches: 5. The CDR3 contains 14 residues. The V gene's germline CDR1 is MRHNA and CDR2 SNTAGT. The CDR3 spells CASSERAGSNEQFF. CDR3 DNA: TGTGCCAGCAGTGAAAGAGCGGGGTCCAATGAGCAGTTCTTC.

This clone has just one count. Written as DNA, the CDR3 is TGTGCCAGCAGCGTAGATAGCGGGAGCTCCTACGAGCAGTACTTC. Translation: CASSVDSGSSYEQYF. This rearrangement joins TRBV9 to TRBJ2-5; 9 bases line up with TRBD2. The last part of the DNA fits TRBJ2-7 better; the J call may be wrong. The CDR3 consists of 15 residues. Per germline, CDR1 SGDLS and CDR2 YYNGEE.

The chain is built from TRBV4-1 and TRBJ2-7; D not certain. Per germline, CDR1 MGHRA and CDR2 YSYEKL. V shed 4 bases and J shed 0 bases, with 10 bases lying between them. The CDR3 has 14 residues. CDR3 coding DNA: TGCGCCAGCAGCCCCCGTTTCGGCTCCTACGAGCAGTACTTC. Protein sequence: CASSPRFGSYEQYF.

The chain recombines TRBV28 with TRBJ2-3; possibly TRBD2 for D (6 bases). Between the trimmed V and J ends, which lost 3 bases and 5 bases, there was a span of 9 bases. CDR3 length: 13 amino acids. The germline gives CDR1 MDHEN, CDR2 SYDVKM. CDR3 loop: CASSLLAKDTQYF. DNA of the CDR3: TGTGCCAGCAGTTTGCTAGCGAAAGATACGCAGTATTTT.

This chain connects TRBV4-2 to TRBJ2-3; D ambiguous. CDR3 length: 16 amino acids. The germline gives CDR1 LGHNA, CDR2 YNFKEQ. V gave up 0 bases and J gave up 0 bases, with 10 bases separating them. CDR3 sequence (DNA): TGTGCCAGCAGCCAAGATGGCCTTGGTAGCACAGATACGCAGTATTTT. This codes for CASSQDGLGSTDTQYF.

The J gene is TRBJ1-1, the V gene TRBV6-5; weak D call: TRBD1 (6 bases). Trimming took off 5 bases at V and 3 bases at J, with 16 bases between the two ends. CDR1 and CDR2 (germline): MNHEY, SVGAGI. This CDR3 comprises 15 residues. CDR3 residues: CASSPPADRYTEAFF. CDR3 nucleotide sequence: TGTGCCAGCAGTCCCCCCGCGGACAGATACACTGAAGCTTTCTTT.

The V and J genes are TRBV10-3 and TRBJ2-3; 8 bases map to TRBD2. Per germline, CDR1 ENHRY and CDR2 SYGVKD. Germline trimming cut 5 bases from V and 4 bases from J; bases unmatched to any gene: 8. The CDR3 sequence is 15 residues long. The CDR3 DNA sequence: TGTGCCATCAGTCCGGGGACTAGAGGTGCAGATACGCAGTATTTT. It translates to CAISPGTRGADTQYF.

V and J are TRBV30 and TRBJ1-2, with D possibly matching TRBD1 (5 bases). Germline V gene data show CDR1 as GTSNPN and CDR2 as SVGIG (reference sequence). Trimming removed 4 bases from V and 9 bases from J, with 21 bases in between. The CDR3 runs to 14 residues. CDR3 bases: TGTGCCTGGAAAAGGGCAGGGAATGGGTACCGCTACACCTTC. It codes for CAWKRAGNGYRYTF.